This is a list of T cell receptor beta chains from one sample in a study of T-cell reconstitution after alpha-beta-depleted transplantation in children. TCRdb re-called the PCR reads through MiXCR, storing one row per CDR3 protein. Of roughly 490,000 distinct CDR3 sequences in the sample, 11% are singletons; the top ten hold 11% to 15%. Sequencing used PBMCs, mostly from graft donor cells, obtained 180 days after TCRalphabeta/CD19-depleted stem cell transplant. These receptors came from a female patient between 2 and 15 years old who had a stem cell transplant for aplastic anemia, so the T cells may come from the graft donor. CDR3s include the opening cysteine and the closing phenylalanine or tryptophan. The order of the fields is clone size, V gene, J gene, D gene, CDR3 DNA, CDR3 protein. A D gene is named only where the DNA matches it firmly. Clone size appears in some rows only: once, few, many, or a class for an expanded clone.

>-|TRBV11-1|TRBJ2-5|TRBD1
TGTGCCAGCAGCTTAGCGCGAGGGGGCGTTCATCTGGGGCCCATGATGGGCCAGTACTTC
CASSLARGGVHLGPMMGQYF
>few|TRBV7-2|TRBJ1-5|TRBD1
TGTGCCAGCAGCCCCGACAGGGGACGTCAGCCCCAGCATTTT
CASSPDRGRQPQHF
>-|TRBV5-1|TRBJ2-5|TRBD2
TGCGCCAGCAGGGTACTAGCGGGACAAGAGACCCAGTACTTC
CASRVLAGQETQYF
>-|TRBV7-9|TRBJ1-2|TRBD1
TGTGCCAGCAGCTTGGACAGGGCCGGTCGTGACTATGGCTACACCTTC
CASSLDRAGRDYGYTF
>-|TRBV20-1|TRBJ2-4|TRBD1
TGCAGTGCTAGGGAAAAGAAAACAGGGGTAGCCAAAAACATTCAGTACTTC
CSAREKKTGVAKNIQYF
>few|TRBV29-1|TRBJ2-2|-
TGCAGCGCCCACGCAGGATTCACCGGGGAGCTGTTTTTT
CSAHAGFTGELFF
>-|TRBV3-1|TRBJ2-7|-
TGTGCCAGCAGCCAAGATGTTGGGTTCTCCCCCTACGAGCAGTACTTC
CASSQDVGFSPYEQYF
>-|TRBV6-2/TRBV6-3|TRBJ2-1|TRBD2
TGTGCCAGCAGCCCCCAAACTAGCGGGAGGGGGAATGAGCAGTTCTTC
CASSPQTSGRGNEQFF
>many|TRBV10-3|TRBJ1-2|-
TGTGCCATCAGTGACGACCCTTTGGATGGCTACACCTTC
CAISDDPLDGYTF
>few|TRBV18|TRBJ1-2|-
TGTGCCAGCTCACCAACTCCCGGCGGGACCGACTATGGCTACACCTTC
CASSPTPGGTDYGYTF
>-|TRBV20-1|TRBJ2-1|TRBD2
TGCAGTGCTAGAGATTGGGGGGGAGAAATTCACAATGAGCAGTTCTTC
CSARDWGGEIHNEQFF
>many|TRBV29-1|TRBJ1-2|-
TGCAGCGGGTCGGGGTCGGGCGGCTACACCTTC
CSGSGSGGYTF
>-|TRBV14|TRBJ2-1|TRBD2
TGTGCCAGCAGCCGAGGGACTAGCGGGAGGGCCTCTGAGCAGTTCTTC
CASSRGTSGRASEQFF
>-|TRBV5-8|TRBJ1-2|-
TGTGCCAGCAGCTTGTGGGCGAATAACTATGGCTACACCTTC
CASSLWANNYGYTF
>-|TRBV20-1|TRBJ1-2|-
TGCAGTGCTAGAGATGGGCGGGGAGTAAGGACCTTC
CSARDGRGVRTF
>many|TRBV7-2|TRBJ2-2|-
TGTGCCAGCAGCTTCTGGGAAAGGACCGGGGAGCTGTTTTTT
CASSFWERTGELFF
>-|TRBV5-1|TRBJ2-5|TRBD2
TGCGCCAGCAGCTTGACTAGCGGCCTCTACCAAGAGACCCAGTACTTC
CASSLTSGLYQETQYF
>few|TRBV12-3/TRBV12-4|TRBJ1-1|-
TGTGCCAGCAGTTCCCCCCTGACAGCTGAAGCTTTCTTT
CASSSPLTAEAFF
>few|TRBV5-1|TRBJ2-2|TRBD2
TGCGCCAGCAGCAGAGGGACCGGGACTAGCGGGACCGGGGAGCTGTTTTTT
CASSRGTGTSGTGELFF